This T cell receptor beta chain was identified in a study of blood T cell repertoires in COVID-19. Whole-study context: From T cells, B-cell-depleted T cells, or PBMCs came the material, which was cDNA or gDNA.

Here immunoSEQ multiplex PCR was the method, and the copy in TCRdb shows in-frame clones only, minus some. The sample lists fewer than 110,000 clones; 80% to 90% were seen once. This CDR3 region has 16 residues. The germline V gene has CDR1 LGHDT and CDR2 YNNKEL (reference sequence). With V trimmed by 4 bases and J by 2 bases, 8 bases remained unmatched. The receptor was derived from a man aged 35 to 55 with active or convalescent COVID-19. The sequenced material came from peripheral blood. The gene calls are TRBV3-1 (or the pseudogene TRBV3-2) and TRBJ2-7; 10 positions agree with TRBD1. The CDR3 loop reads CASSPIRTGGAYEQYF. CDR3 sequence (DNA): TGTGCCAGCAGCCCGATAAGGACAGGGGGAGCCTACGAGCAGTACTTC.